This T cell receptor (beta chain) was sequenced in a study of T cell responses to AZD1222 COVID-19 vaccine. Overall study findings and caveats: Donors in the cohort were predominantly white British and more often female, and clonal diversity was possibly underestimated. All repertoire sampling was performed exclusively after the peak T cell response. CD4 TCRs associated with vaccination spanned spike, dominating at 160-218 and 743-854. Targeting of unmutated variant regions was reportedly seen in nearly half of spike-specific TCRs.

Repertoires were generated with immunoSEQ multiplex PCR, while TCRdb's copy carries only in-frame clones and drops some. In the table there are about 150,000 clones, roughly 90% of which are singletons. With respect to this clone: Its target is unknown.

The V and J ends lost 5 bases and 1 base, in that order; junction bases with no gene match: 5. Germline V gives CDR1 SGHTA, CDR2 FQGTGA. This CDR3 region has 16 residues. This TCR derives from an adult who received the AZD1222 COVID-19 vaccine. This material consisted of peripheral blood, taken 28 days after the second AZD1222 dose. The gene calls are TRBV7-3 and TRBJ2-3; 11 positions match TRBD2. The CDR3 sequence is CASSRLAGGGTDTQYF. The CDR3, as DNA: TGTGCCAGCAGCCGGCTAGCGGGAGGAGGCACAGATACGCAGTATTTT.